A single sample gave rise to the 31 T cell receptor beta chains below, sequenced in a study of blood T cell repertoires in COVID-19. Repertoires were generated with immunoSEQ multiplex PCR, while TCRdb's copy carries only in-frame clones and drops some. Counted here are approximately 320,000 clones, 90% occurring once; the ten biggest clones make up roughly 2.6%. The sample taken for sequencing was PBMCs or T cells enriched from blood (not recorded which). The source of these receptors is a man in his fifties or sixties who had recovered from COVID-19.

This clone showed up just a few times. This rearrangement joins TRBV9 to TRBJ2-7; 10 bases align to TRBD1. Germline CDR1 is SGDLS and CDR2 is YYNGEE. J was trimmed by 7 bases and V by 2 bases; bases with no gene match: 12. CDR3 length: 16 residues. The CDR3 is CASSVTGGFTVGEQYF. CDR3 nucleotides: TGTGCCAGCAGCGTGACAGGGGGCTTCACGGTAGGAGAGCAGTACTTC. Looking up the rest from reference TRBV9 and TRBJ2-7 gives the full variable domain: DSGVTQTPKHLITATGQRVTLRCSPRSGDLSVYWYQQSLDQGLQFLIQYYNGEERAKGNILERFSAQQFPDLHSELNLSSLELGDSALYFCASSVTGGFTVGEQYFGPGTRLTVT.

This sequence joins TRBV27 and TRBJ1-1; D unclear. CDR3 length: 13 amino acids. Germline lookup yields CDR1 MNHEY and CDR2 SMNVEV (reference sequence). V lost 0 bases to trimming and J lost 3 bases, with 5 bases between them. CDR3 residues: CASSLSVYTEAFF. CDR3 sequence (DNA): TGTGCCAGCAGTTTATCCGTGTACACTGAAGCTTTCTTT.

This chain uses TRBV30 with TRBJ1-5; D remains ambiguous. V was shortened by 5 bases and J by 3 bases, with 14 bases between the two germline ends. The CDR3 extends over 14 amino acids. Per germline, CDR1 GTSNPN and CDR2 SVGIG (reference sequence). CDR3 sequence: CAWGPRGYNQPQHF. In DNA form, the CDR3 reads TGTGCCTGGGGGCCCCGAGGGTACAATCAGCCCCAGCATTTT.

The chain uses TRBV12-2 and TRBJ2-1; TRBD1 is the table's D call, not checked against the DNA. TRBV12-2 is given as a pseudogene. The CDR3 has 21 residues. The CDR3 bases are TGTGCAAGTCGCTTAGCGTACAGGCCAGGGCTTGTGTCGGAGATATACAATGAGCAGTTCTTC. It yields the protein CASRLAYRPGLVSEIYNEQFF.

The chain combines TRBV3-1 (or the pseudogene TRBV3-2) with TRBJ2-3, with a weak D call TRBD2 (6 bases). V was trimmed by 4 bases and J by 6 bases, leaving 14 bases between them. The CDR3 is 14 residues long. The germline CDR1 and CDR2 sequences are LGHDT and YNNKEL (reference sequence). The CDR3 bases are TGTGCCAGCAGCCTGGGACTTTTTAGGGATACGCAGTATTTT. Protein sequence: CASSLGLFRDTQYF.

The CDR3 nucleotides are TGTGCCAGCAGCTTGGGCCGTGGAGCCCAGCATTTT. Its translation is CASSLGRGAQHF. The rearrangement uses TRBV5-4 and TRBJ1-5; D is unresolved. This CDR3 spans 12 amino acids. Trimming stripped 0 bases from V and 11 bases from J, with 9 bases between. The germline gives CDR1 SGHNT, CDR2 YYREEE (reference sequence).

V and J are TRBV5-4 and TRBJ1-4; D call uncertain. Trimming left V 2 bases short and J 3 bases short, with 2 bases between. Germline CDR1 reads SGHNT; CDR2 reads YYREEE (reference sequence). The CDR3 consists of 12 residues. The CDR3 DNA sequence: TGTGCCAGCAGCTTCGCTAATGAAAAACTGTTTTTT. Encoded protein: CASSFANEKLFF.

This chain connects TRBV5-6 to TRBJ2-3; 7 nucleotides line up with TRBD1. Trimming removed 4 bases from V and 4 bases from J; junction bases left unmatched: 6. This CDR3 contains 14 residues. Germline CDR1 is SGHDT and CDR2 is YYEEEE. CDR3 region: CASSLTGPPDTQYF. In DNA form, the CDR3 reads TGTGCCAGCAGCCTGACAGGGCCGCCAGATACGCAGTATTTT.

There are a few counts of this clone. The CDR3 is CASSSGTGQPNSPLHF. For the CDR3, the DNA is TGTGCCAGCAGTTCCGGGACGGGACAGCCAAATTCACCCCTCCACTTT. This sequence joins TRBV6-2 or TRBV6-3 and TRBJ1-6; TRBD1 matches 7 bases. CDR3 length: 16 amino acids. Germline assignment: CDR1 MNHEY and CDR2 SVGEGT. Unmatched junction bases numbered 10, after V lost 4 bases and J lost 7 bases.

This chain uses TRBV6-2 or TRBV6-3 with TRBJ2-7; D possibly corresponds to TRBD2 (5 bases). This CDR3 is 12 amino acids long. V lost 5 bases to trimming and J lost 6 bases, with 11 bases between them. The germline gives CDR1 MNHEY, CDR2 SVGEGT. For the CDR3, the DNA is TGTGCCAGCAGTACGGACTCGTTCGAGCAGTACTTC. Translating it yields CASSTDSFEQYF.

This clone came up once. This chain uses TRBV18 with TRBJ2-7, with TRBD1 matching over 8 bases. In germline, CDR1 is KGHSH, CDR2 LQKENI. The CDR3 length is 13 residues. Trimming cost V 3 bases and J 5 bases; bases outside gene matches: 3. CDR3 coding DNA: TGTGCCAGCTCACCCGGACAGGGAGACGAGCAGTACTTC. Translation: CASSPGQGDEQYF.

The chain recombines TRBV6-5 with TRBJ2-5; a possible D gene is TRBD2 (5 bases). V gave up 6 bases and J gave up 5 bases, with 10 bases separating them. Germline V gives CDR1 MNHEY, CDR2 SVGAGI. The CDR3 totals 12 residues. In nucleotides, the CDR3 is TGTGCCAGCAGGGGTGACTACGAGACCCAGTACTTC. This codes for CASRGDYETQYF.

This clone was recorded once. This sequence joins TRBV21-1 and TRBJ2-7; the D call in the table, TRBD1, was not verified against the DNA. TRBV21-1 constitutes a pseudogene. The CDR3 length is 13 residues. CDR3 sequence: CASSKAGPYEQYF. The CDR3, as DNA: TGTGCCAGCAGCAAGGCAGGGCCCTACGAGCAGTACTTC.

This clone has a handful of counts. The V call is TRBV29-1, the J call TRBJ2-1, with D maybe TRBD2 (6 bases). The germline gives CDR1 SQVTM, CDR2 ANQGSEA. V lost 6 bases, J lost 5 bases, and 20 bases lay in between. The CDR3 is 15 residues long. CDR3 sequence (DNA): TGCAGCGTACCTGGCGGGGACCCGACGGACAATGAGCAGTTCTTC. This encodes CSVPGGDPTDNEQFF.

This rearrangement joins TRBV11-2 to TRBJ2-7; D ambiguous. Trimming removed 0 bases at V and 6 bases at J, with 9 bases between. The CDR3 runs to 13 residues. Germline V gene lookup returns CDR1 SGHAT and CDR2 FQNNGV. The CDR3 region has the DNA TGTGCCAGCAGCTTAGATCGCACGGGCGAGCAGTACTTC. Its translation is CASSLDRTGEQYF.

V is TRBV9 and J is TRBJ2-1, with TRBD1 identical over 7 bases. V lost 4 bases, J lost 1 base, and 5 bases stayed unmatched. This CDR3 region has 15 residues. Germline lookup yields CDR1 SGDLS and CDR2 YYNGEE. The CDR3 nucleotides are TGTGCCAGCAGCTTCGGGACAGCATCCTACAATGAGCAGTTCTTC. Its translation: CASSFGTASYNEQFF.

The V and J genes are TRBV7-8 and TRBJ1-5; TRBD1 might be the D (5 bases). The CDR3 has 17 residues. The V and J ends lost 1 base and 1 base respectively, with 14 bases between them. The V gene's germline CDR1 is SGHVS and CDR2 FQNEAQ. The CDR3 loop is CASSLGWRGGSNQPQHF. The DNA of the CDR3 is TGTGCCAGCAGCTTAGGGTGGAGGGGCGGGAGCAATCAGCCCCAGCATTTT.

Comments on this clone: This sample includes further DNA sequences coding for the same CDR3. V usage is TRBV18 and J usage is TRBJ2-7, with D uncertain. The V gene's germline CDR1 is KGHSH and CDR2 LQKENI. This CDR3 spans 13 amino acids. Trimming pared 2 bases from V and 0 bases from J, leaving 5 bases between. CDR3 coding DNA: TGTGCCAGCTCACCAGGCCTCTCCTACGAGCAGTACTTC. Protein product: CASSPGLSYEQYF. The complete variable domain, with remaining parts taken from reference TRBV18 and TRBJ2-7, reads NAGVMQNPRHLVRRRGQEARLRCSPMKGHSHVYWYRQLPEEGLKFMVYLQKENIIDESGMPKERFSAEFPKEGPSILRIQQVVRGDSAAYFCASSPGLSYEQYFGPGTRLTVT.

The CDR3 here is CASSPDQGPTGELFF. The CDR3 bases are TGTGCCAGCTCACCTGACCAGGGGCCGACCGGGGAGCTGTTTTTT. The chain links TRBV18 to TRBJ2-2; weak D call: TRBD1 (6 bases). V was cut by 3 bases and J by 5 bases, with 13 bases left in between. The CDR3 covers 15 residues. Per germline, CDR1 KGHSH and CDR2 LQKENI.

The chain uses TRBV11-3 and TRBJ2-2; no definite D call. The V gene lost 2 bases and the J gene lost 2 bases, with 18 bases spanning the gap. Germline lookup yields CDR1 SGHNT and CDR2 YENEEA. The CDR3 has 18 amino acids. CDR3: CASSLTADMNYNTGELFF. In DNA form, the CDR3 reads TGTGCCAGCAGCTTAACGGCTGACATGAATTATAACACCGGGGAGCTGTTTTTT. The full variable domain, in which reference TRBV11-3 and TRBJ2-2 provide the parts outside the CDR3, is EAGVVQSPRYKIIEKKQPVAFWCNPISGHNTLYWYLQNLGQGPELLIRYENEEAVDDSQLPKDRFSAERLKGVDSTLKIQPAELGDSAVYLCASSLTADMNYNTGELFFGEGSRLTVL.

V is TRBV7-2 and J is TRBJ2-2; D is perhaps TRBD2 (7 bases). Germline CDR1 SGHTA, CDR2 FQGNSA. The V gene lost 5 bases and the J gene lost 6 bases, with 25 bases spanning the gap. The CDR3 covers 18 residues. CDR3 region: CASSLRGVLGAVAGELFF. CDR3 DNA sequence: TGTGCCAGCAGCCTCCGGGGGGTCTTGGGGGCAGTTGCCGGGGAGCTGTTTTTT.

The V and J genes are TRBV5-1 and TRBJ2-3, with D tentatively TRBD1 (7 bases). V lost 6 bases to trimming and J lost 6 bases, with 17 bases between them. The germline gives CDR1 SGHRS, CDR2 YFSETQ. The CDR3 length is 14 residues. The CDR3: CASTPGGIYDTQYF. The CDR3 DNA reads as TGCGCCAGCACTCCAGGGGGGATCTACGATACGCAGTATTTT.

Concerning this clone: Other nucleotide sequences from this sample produce the same CDR3. The gene calls are TRBV5-6 and TRBJ1-2; D uncertain. The V gene lost 2 bases and the J gene lost 2 bases, with 7 bases spanning the gap. The germline V gene has CDR1 SGHDT and CDR2 YYEEEE. CDR3 length: 13 residues. CDR3 protein: CASSLGLNYGYTF. The CDR3 DNA reads as TGTGCCAGCAGCTTAGGACTAAACTATGGCTACACCTTC. Drawing the rest from reference TRBV5-6 and TRBJ1-2, the complete variable domain is DAGVTQSPTHLIKTRGQQVTLRCSPKSGHDTVSWYQQALGQGPQFIFQYYEEEERQRGNFPDRFSGHQFPNYSSELNVNALLLGDSALYLCASSLGLNYGYTFGSGTRLTVV.

This chain joins TRBV7-9 and TRBJ2-5; 9 nucleotides agree with TRBD2. The germline V gene has CDR1 SEHNR and CDR2 FQNEAQ (reference sequence). The trim removed 0 bases at V and 2 bases at J, leaving 1 base unmatched. The CDR3 runs to 15 residues. CDR3 loop: CASSLALAGQETQYF. The CDR3 DNA sequence: TGTGCCAGCAGCTTAGCCCTAGCGGGGCAAGAGACCCAGTACTTC.

The chain links TRBV18 to TRBJ2-7, with D unresolved. The V and J ends lost 1 base and 2 bases respectively, with 12 bases between them. The CDR3 runs to 15 residues. Germline V gene lookup returns CDR1 KGHSH and CDR2 LQKENI. CDR3 protein: CASSPLPTVTYEQYF. The CDR3 DNA sequence: TGTGCCAGCTCACCACTCCCAACAGTTACCTACGAGCAGTACTTC.

V usage is TRBV7-3 and J usage is TRBJ2-7; 8 bases line up with TRBD1. Germline V lookup: CDR1 SGHTA, CDR2 FQGTGA. This CDR3 is 14 amino acids long. The junction had 4 bases not matched to a gene; V was cut back by 1 base and J by 5 bases. The CDR3 protein is CASSLRDRGHEQYF. CDR3 nucleotides: TGTGCCAGCAGCTTAAGAGACAGGGGCCACGAGCAGTACTTC.

This clone was seen a few times. The chain joins TRBV19 to TRBJ2-2, with 8 positions matching TRBD1. The CDR3 is made up of 14 amino acids. The V and J ends lost 7 bases and 4 bases, in that order; junction bases with no gene match: 5. CDR1 LNHDA and CDR2 SQIVND come from the germline V gene (reference sequence). This CDR3 reads CASIDRGATGELFF. The CDR3 DNA sequence: TGTGCCAGTATTGACAGGGGCGCCACCGGGGAGCTGTTTTTT.

This chain connects TRBV18 to TRBJ1-4; 9 bases fit TRBD1. The ends lost 1 base at V and 4 bases at J; junction bases unmatched: 4. The CDR3 is made up of 16 amino acids. Germline V CDR1 and CDR2: KGHSH, LQKENI. In DNA form, the CDR3 reads TGTGCCAGCTCACCACGGAGGGACAGGGATAATGAAAAACTGTTTTTT. Amino acid sequence: CASSPRRDRDNEKLFF.

The chain couples TRBV9 to TRBJ2-1; 11 bases align to TRBD2. The CDR3 extends over 15 amino acids. V lost 3 bases, J lost 9 bases, and 8 bases stayed unmatched. The V gene's germline CDR1 is SGDLS and CDR2 YYNGEE. The CDR3 spells CASSDGTSGVSEQFF. The CDR3 DNA sequence: TGTGCCAGCAGCGACGGGACTAGCGGAGTGAGTGAGCAGTTCTTC. The full variable domain, in which reference TRBV9 and TRBJ2-1 provide the parts outside the CDR3, is DSGVTQTPKHLITATGQRVTLRCSPRSGDLSVYWYQQSLDQGLQFLIQYYNGEERAKGNILERFSAQQFPDLHSELNLSSLELGDSALYFCASSDGTSGVSEQFFGPGTRLTVL.

The chain employs TRBV6-5 and TRBJ2-3; the D gene is possibly TRBD2 (6 bases). The CDR3 is made up of 15 amino acids. The V and J ends lost 11 bases and 2 bases respectively, with 20 bases between them. Germline CDR1 is MNHEY and CDR2 is SVGAGI. The CDR3, as DNA: TGTGCCGAGGGACTTAGCGACCACATCACAGATACGCAGTATTTT. As protein: CAEGLSDHITDTQYF.

The V gene is TRBV5-1, the J gene TRBJ2-7; 11 positions agree with TRBD2. The CDR3 spans 14 residues. Unmatched junction bases numbered 3, after V lost 4 bases and J lost 3 bases. Germline V gives CDR1 SGHRS, CDR2 YFSETQ. The CDR3 region has the DNA TGCGCCAGCAGCCCACTAGCGGGAGACTACGAGCAGTACTTC. It codes for CASSPLAGDYEQYF.